The 2 T cell receptor beta chains listed next were all sequenced from one sample in a study of blood T cell repertoires in COVID-19. Sequencing was performed with immunoSEQ multiplex PCR; in TCRdb, only in-frame clones are kept and a portion is missing. This sample has hundreds of thousands of clones; roughly 80% occur once, and the top ten carry less than 5.5%. Material for sequencing was PBMCs or T cells enriched from blood (not recorded which). Receptors originate from a man aged 40-50 years who had been exposed to COVID-19.

This clone appeared a few times. The rearrangement joins TRBV24-1 to TRBJ2-7; TRBD1 agrees at 9 bases. This CDR3 contains 16 residues. J gave up 2 bases and V 3 bases, and 7 bases lay outside the gene matches. The V gene's germline CDR1 is KGHDR and CDR2 SFDVKD. As DNA, the CDR3 is TGTGCCACCAGTGATACCCCGGGACAGGGTCCCTACGAGCAGTACTTC. It translates to CATSDTPGQGPYEQYF.

Only a few counts were recorded for this clone. This chain joins TRBV9 and TRBJ1-5; 8 nucleotides match TRBD1. This CDR3 has 16 amino acids. V shed 3 bases and J 4 bases; nucleotides not matched to a gene: 9. The V gene's germline CDR1 is SGDLS and CDR2 YYNGEE. CDR3 nucleotides: TGTGCCAGCAGCGAGACAGGGACAGGATTTAATCAGCCCCAGCATTTT. It translates to CASSETGTGFNQPQHF.